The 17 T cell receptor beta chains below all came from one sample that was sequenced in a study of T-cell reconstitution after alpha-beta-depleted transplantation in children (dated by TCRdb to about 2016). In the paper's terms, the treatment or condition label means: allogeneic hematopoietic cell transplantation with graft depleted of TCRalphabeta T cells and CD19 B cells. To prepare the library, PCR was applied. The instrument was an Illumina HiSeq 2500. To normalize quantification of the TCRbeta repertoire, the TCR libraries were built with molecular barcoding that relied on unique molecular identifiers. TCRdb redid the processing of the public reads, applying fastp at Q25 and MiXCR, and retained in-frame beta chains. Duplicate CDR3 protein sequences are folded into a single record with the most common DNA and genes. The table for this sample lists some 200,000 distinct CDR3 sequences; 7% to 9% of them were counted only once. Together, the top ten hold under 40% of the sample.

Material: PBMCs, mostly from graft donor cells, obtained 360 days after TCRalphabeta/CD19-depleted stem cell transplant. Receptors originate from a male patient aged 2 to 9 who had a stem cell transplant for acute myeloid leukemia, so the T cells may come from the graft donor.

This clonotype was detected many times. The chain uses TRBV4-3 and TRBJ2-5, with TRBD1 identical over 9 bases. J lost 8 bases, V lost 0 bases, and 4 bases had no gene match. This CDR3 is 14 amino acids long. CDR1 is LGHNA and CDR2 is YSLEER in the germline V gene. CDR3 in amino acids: CASSQDGTGSTQYF. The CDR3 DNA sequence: TGCGCCAGCAGCCAAGATGGGACAGGGAGTACCCAGTACTTC.

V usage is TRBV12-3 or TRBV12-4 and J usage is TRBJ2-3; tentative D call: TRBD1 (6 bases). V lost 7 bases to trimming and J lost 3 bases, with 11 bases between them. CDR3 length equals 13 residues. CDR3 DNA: TGTGCCAGCACTCGGACAGAGACAGATACGCAGTATTTT. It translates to CASTRTETDTQYF.

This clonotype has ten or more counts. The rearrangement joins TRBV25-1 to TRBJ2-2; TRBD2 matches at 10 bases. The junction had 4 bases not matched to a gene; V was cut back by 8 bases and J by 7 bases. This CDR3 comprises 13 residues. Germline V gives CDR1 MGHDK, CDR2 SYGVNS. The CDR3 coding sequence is TGTGCCAGCGGGCCTAGCGGGAGCGGGGAGCTGTTTTTT. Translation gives CASGPSGSGELFF.

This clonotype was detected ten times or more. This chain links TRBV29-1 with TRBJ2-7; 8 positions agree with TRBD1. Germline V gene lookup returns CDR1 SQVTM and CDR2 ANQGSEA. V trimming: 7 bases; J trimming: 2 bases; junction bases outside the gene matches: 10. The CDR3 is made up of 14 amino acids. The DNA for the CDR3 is TGCAGCGATCCACAGGGGGTTGGGACCTACGAGCAGTACTTC. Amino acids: CSDPQGVGTYEQYF.

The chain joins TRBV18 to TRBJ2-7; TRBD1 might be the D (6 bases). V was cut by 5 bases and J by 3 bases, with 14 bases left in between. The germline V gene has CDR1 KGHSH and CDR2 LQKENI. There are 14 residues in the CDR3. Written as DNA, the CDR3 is TGTGCCAGCTCATCCGACAGGTCTTACTACGAGCAGTACTTC. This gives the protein CASSSDRSYYEQYF. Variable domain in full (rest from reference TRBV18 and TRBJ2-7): NAGVMQNPRHLVRRRGQEARLRCSPMKGHSHVYWYRQLPEEGLKFMVYLQKENIIDESGMPKERFSAEFPKEGPSILRIQQVVRGDSAAYFCASSSDRSYYEQYFGPGTRLTVT.

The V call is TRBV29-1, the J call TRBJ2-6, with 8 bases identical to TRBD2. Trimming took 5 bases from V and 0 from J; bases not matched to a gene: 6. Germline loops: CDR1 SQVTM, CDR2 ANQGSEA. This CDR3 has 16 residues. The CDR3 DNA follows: TGCAGCGTTCAACGACTAGCGACCTCTGGGGCCAACGTCCTGACTTTC. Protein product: CSVQRLATSGANVLTF. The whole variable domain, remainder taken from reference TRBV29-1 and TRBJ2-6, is SAVISQKPSRDICQRGTSLTIQCQVDSQVTMMFWYRQQPGQSLTLIATANQGSEATYESGFVIDKFPISRPNLTFSTLTVSNMSPEDSSIYLCSVQRLATSGANVLTFGAGSRLTVL.

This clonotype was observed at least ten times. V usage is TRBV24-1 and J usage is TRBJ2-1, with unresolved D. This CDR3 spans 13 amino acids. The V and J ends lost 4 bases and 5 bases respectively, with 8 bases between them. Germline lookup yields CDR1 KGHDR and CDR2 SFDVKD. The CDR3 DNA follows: TGTGCCACCAGTGACCCCGAAAACAATGAGCAGTTCTTC. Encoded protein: CATSDPENNEQFF.

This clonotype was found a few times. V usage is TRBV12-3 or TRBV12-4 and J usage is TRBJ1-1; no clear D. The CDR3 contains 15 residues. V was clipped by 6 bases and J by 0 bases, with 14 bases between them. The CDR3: CASSSYGDMNTEAFF. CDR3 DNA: TGTGCCAGCAGCTCTTATGGGGATATGAACACTGAAGCTTTCTTT.

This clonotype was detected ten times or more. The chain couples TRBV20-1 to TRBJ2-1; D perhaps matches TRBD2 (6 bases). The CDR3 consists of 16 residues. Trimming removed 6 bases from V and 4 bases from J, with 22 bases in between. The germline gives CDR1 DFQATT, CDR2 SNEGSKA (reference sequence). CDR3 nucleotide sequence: TGCAGTGCCACCCCGGGAGTAACTAACAGATACAATGAGCAGTTCTTC. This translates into CSATPGVTNRYNEQFF.

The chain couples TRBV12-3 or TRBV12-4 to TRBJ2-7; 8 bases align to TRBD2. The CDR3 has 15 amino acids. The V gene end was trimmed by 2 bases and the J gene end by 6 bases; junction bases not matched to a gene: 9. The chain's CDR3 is CASSLSTGLGREQYF. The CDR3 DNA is TGTGCCAGCAGTTTATCTACGGGACTAGGGCGCGAGCAGTACTTC.

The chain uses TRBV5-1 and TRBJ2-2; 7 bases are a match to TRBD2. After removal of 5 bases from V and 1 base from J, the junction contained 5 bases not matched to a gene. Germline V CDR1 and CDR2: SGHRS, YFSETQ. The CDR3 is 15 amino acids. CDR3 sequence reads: CASRPPGGNTGELFF. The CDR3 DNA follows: TGCGCCAGCAGGCCGCCGGGGGGGAACACCGGGGAGCTGTTTTTT.

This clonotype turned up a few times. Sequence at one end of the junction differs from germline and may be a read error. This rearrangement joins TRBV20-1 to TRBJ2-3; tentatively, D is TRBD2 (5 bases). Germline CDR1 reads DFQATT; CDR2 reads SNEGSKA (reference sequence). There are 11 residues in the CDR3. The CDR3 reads CSAFEGVKLRF. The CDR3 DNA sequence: TGCAGCGCGTTCGAGGGAGTGAAGCTTCGGTTT.

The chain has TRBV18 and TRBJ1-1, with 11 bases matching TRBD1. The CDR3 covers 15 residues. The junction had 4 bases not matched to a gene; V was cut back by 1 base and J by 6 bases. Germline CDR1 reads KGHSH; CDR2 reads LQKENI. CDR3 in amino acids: CASSPRGQGAAEAFF. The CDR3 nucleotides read TGTGCCAGCTCACCACGAGGACAGGGGGCGGCTGAAGCTTTCTTT.

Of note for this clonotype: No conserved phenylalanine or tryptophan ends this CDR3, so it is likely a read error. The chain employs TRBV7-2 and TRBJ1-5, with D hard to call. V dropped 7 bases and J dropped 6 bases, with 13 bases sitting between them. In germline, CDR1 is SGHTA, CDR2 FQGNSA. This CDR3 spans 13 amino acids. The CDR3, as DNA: TGTGCCAGCACCCCATTCGCAAGTCAGCCCCAGCATTGT. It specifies CASTPFASQPQHC.

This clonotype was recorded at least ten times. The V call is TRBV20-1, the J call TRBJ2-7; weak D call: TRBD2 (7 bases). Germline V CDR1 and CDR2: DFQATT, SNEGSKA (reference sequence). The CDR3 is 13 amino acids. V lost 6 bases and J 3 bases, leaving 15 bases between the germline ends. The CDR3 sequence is CSANKGGRYEQYF. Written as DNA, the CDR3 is TGCAGTGCGAATAAGGGGGGGCGCTACGAGCAGTACTTC.

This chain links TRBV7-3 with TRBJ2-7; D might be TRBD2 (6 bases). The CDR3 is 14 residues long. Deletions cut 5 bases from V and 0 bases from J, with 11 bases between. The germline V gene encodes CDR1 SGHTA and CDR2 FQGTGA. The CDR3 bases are TGTGCCAGCAGCACTAGCCCAAGCTCCTACGAGCAGTACTTC. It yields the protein CASSTSPSSYEQYF. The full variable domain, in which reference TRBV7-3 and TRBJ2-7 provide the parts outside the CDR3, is GAGVSQTPSNKVTEKGKYVELRCDPISGHTALYWYRQSLGQGPEFLIYFQGTGAADDSGLPNDRFFAVRPEGSVSTLKIQRTERGDSAVYLCASSTSPSSYEQYFGPGTRLTVT.

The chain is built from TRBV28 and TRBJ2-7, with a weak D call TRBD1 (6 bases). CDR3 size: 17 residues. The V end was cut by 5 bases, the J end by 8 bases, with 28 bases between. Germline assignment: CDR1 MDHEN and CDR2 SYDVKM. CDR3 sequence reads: CASSASVGMARGRKQYF. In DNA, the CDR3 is TGTGCCAGCAGTGCAAGCGTGGGGATGGCCAGGGGACGTAAGCAGTACTTC.